Listed below are T cell receptor beta chains from one sample, sequenced in a study of identical twins. MiXCR was run by TCRdb on the 5' RACE reads, yielding one entry per CDR3 protein. The table shows about 100,000 distinct CDR3 sequences, with under 6.5% occurring only once. The material sequenced was memory T cells sorted from blood. These receptors were obtained from a woman aged 50 to 60 in good health. The CDR3 runs from the conserved cysteine through the conserved F or W. Each record gives: J gene, V gene, CDR3 protein.

TRBJ2-1	TRBV19	CASMKTSGRQQFF
TRBJ2-1	TRBV2	CASRLDGSPYNEQFF
TRBJ1-5	TRBV12-3/TRBV12-4	CASRGHGNQPQHF
TRBJ2-1	TRBV2	CASSPEALLYNEQFF
TRBJ2-3	TRBV28	CASSPLPPGDTDTQYF
TRBJ2-5	TRBV7-2	CASSPDKTQYF
TRBJ2-3	TRBV3-1	CASSPTSDNTDTQYF
TRBJ2-4	TRBV4-1	CASSQDGASGLKNIQYF
TRBJ2-5	TRBV5-5	CASTTSGRRSTVETQYF
TRBJ2-7	TRBV12-3/TRBV12-4	CASSRLGYEQYF
TRBJ1-1	TRBV20-1	CSASGTEMNTEAFF
TRBJ2-1	TRBV6-5	CASSFTSGPYNEQFF
TRBJ2-2	TRBV27	CASSLYKLGELFF
TRBJ2-2	TRBV6-1	CASRDGTMHTGELFF
TRBJ2-5	TRBV27	CASSSGTRVAQYF
TRBJ2-1	TRBV12-3/TRBV12-4	CASSFMGGWDNEQFF
TRBJ2-7	TRBV11-3	CASSLTGQGSGYEQYF
TRBJ1-1	TRBV30	CAWITGAAFF
TRBJ2-5	TRBV20-1	CSARSEQETQYF
TRBJ2-1	TRBV6-4	CASSKGQGSYEQFF
TRBJ1-5	TRBV4-1	CASSQDQRSNQPQHF
TRBJ2-7	TRBV29-1	CSVGEGPGYEQYF
TRBJ2-1	TRBV24-1	CATSDLWGEQFF
TRBJ2-7	TRBV28	CASSLVRSSYEQYF
TRBJ2-1	TRBV7-9	CASSFPGLSYNEQFF
TRBJ2-7	TRBV11-1	CASSSIKGAVYEQYF
TRBJ2-3	TRBV24-1	CATSERRTNTDTQYF
TRBJ2-2	TRBV3-1	CASSQTSGRNAGELFF
TRBJ1-5	TRBV5-1	CASSLGQGSQPQHF
TRBJ2-1	TRBV6-6	CASMVMLADHSYNEQFF
TRBJ2-7	TRBV4-1	CASSQPTSGRGEQYF
TRBJ1-1	TRBV7-3	CASSLMFWGQAFF
TRBJ2-7	TRBV20-1	CSATEPGLSYEQYF
TRBJ2-1	TRBV5-1	CASSPGQGINEQFF
TRBJ1-1	TRBV6-1	CASILSENTEAFF
TRBJ1-1	TRBV20-1	CSAIGGRSEAFF
TRBJ2-3	TRBV20-1	CSAVSHTDTQYF
TRBJ2-7	TRBV5-1	CASNQGSEQYF
TRBJ1-6	TRBV20-1	CSARARGGAYNSPLHF
TRBJ2-5	TRBV18	CASLQNQETQYF
TRBJ2-5	TRBV3-1	CASSQNGLSKETQYF
TRBJ2-5	TRBV10-3	CAIRNLPGQGAAQYF
TRBJ2-1	TRBV12-3/TRBV12-4	CASSRTEQFF
TRBJ1-1	TRBV4-1	CASSPRLGEAFF
TRBJ1-5	TRBV27	CASSFRGRFQPQHF
TRBJ2-7	TRBV20-1	CSASWRGLADEQYF
TRBJ2-7	TRBV3-1	CASSQGLAGYEQYF